The TCR beta chain under discussion was sequenced for a study of blood T cell repertoires in COVID-19. About the study: COVID-19 samples collected from the United States, Italy and Spain covered acute and convalescent phases. PBMCs, B-cell-depleted T cells, or T cells provided the cDNA or gDNA that made up the material.

Per the original data handling: Researchers report that nucleated cell counts were estimated from reference gene primer amplification. Clones were read by immunoSEQ multiplex PCR, and TCRdb kept only the in-frame ones, dropping some. That table is the source of V, J and clone size, and D and trimming were worked out from the DNA. The table shows 100,000 to 150,000 clones, with roughly 90% occurring only once. This CDR3 is built from 17 residues. V lost 0 bases to trimming and J lost 2 bases; unmatched junction nucleotides: 7. The V gene's germline CDR1 is SGHDT and CDR2 YYEEEE. This receptor was taken from a man in his 70s with active COVID-19. J is TRBJ1-5 and V is TRBV5-6, with 8 bases matching TRBD1. The material sequenced was peripheral blood. The CDR3 bases are TGTGCCAGCAGCTTGGGGACAGGGAGAACCCGCAATCAGCCCCAGCATTTT. Amino acid sequence: CASSLGTGRTRNQPQHF.